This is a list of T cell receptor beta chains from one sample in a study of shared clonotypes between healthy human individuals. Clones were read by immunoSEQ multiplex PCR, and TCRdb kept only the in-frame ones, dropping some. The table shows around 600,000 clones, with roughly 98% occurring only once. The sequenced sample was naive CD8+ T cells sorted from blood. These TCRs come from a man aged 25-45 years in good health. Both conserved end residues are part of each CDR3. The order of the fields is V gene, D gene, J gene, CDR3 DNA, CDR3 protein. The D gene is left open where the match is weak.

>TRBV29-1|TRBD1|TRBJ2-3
TGCAGCGCTCAGTCTGGGACAGGGCCCACAGATACGCAGTATTTT
CSAQSGTGPTDTQYF
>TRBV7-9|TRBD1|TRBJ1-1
TGTGCCAGCAGCTTCGGCGGACAGGGGTGGGCTTTCTTT
CASSFGGQGWAFF
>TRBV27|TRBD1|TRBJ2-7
TGTGCCAGCAGTTCTTGGACAGGGGAAACCTACGAGCAGTACTTC
CASSSWTGETYEQYF
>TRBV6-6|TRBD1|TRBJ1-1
TGTGCCTGGGGGACAGGGAACACTGAAGCTTTCTTT
CAWGTGNTEAFF
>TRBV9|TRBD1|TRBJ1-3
TGTGCCAGCAGCGTAGCCGACAGGGGGCCTGGAAACACCATATATTTT
CASSVADRGPGNTIYF
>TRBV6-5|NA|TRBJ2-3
TGTGCCAGCAGAGCAGATACGCAGTATTTT
CASRADTQYF
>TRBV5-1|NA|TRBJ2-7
TGCGCCAGCAGCTTCAGGTCCCAGGGCTACGAGCAGTACTTC
CASSFRSQGYEQYF
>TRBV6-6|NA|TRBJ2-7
TGTGCCAGCAGCCTAGGGAGAGGAAACGAGCAGTACTTC
CASSLGRGNEQYF
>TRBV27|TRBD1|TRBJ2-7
TGTGCCAGCAGCGCCGGGACAGCCTACGAGCAGTACTTC
CASSAGTAYEQYF
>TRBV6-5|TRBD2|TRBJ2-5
TGTGCCAGCAGTTTCAGCGGGAGAGCCGAGACCCAGTACTTC
CASSFSGRAETQYF
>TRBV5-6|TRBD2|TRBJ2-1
TGTGCCAGCAGCCCCCGGGGTAGCGGGAGAATAAATGAGCAGTTCTTC
CASSPRGSGRINEQFF
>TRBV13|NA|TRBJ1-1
TGTGCCATCCGCTCGGGGGGGGGCGCTGAAGCTTTCTTT
CAIRSGGGAEAFF